This entry concerns a single T cell receptor (beta chain). Its specificity is not known. The record originates from a study of regulatory T cells in long-lasting Graves disease. About the study: Positive TSH receptor antibodies alongside over 5 years of antithyroid drugs were what marked Graves' disease as persistent. Study results and limitations: The study found lower TCR diversity in persistent Graves' patients than in newly diagnosed ones. Analyses excluded thyroid tissue, covering peripheral blood alone. It was in persistent disease that TRBV28, TRBJ1-2 and TRBJ2-5 were favored.

Arm-PCR of CDR3 regions with iRepertoire HTBI primers generated TCR beta libraries. TCRdb fed the multiplex PCR reads into MiXCR, producing one record per CDR3 protein. The sample includes 310,000 or so distinct CDR3 sequences, approximately 20% seen only once; the top ten take roughly 56%. Time point denoted: persistent/refractory GD, antithyroid drugs over 5 years with positive TRAb. PBMC-derived RNA was used for the TCR library. Germline CDR1 and CDR2: MGHRA and YSYEKL. V lost 2 bases and J lost 2; bases outside the gene matches: 5. The CDR3 contains 15 residues. The chain uses TRBV4-1 and TRBJ1-2; 7 bases are a match to TRBD1. The sample in question was peripheral blood mononuclear cells (PBMCs), obtained when the disease was refractory, from a patient treated with antithyroid drugs. The clonotype comes from a female donor with Graves disease. The CDR3 spells CASSQRGGQNYGYTF. The CDR3 nucleotides read TGCGCCAGCAGCCAAAGGGGGGGACAGAACTATGGCTACACCTTC.